These 23 T cell receptor beta chains share one sample of origin, sequenced in a study of blood T cell repertoires in COVID-19. This table comes from immunoSEQ multiplex PCR, and its TCRdb copy is limited to in-frame clones, with some not included. Of about 17,000 clones listed, approximately 93% are singletons. The source material was peripheral blood. Every receptor here comes from a human donor in a cohort sampled during active COVID-19.

This clone appeared once. The sample holds other DNA sequences that translate to the same CDR3. CDR3 residues: CASGRKTGSTEAFF. CDR3 nucleotide sequence: TGTGCCAGCGGGCGTAAGACAGGCAGCACTGAAGCTTTCTTT. The chain has TRBV4-2 and TRBJ1-1; tentative D call: TRBD1 (6 bases). Trimming left V 8 bases short and J 4 bases short, with 17 bases between. Germline lookup yields CDR1 LGHNA and CDR2 YNFKEQ. CDR3 length: 14 residues.

This rearrangement joins TRBV4-1 to TRBJ2-7; TRBD2 might be the D (6 bases). V was cut by 4 bases and J by 1 base, with 17 bases left in between. The CDR3 is 16 amino acids. The germline V gene encodes CDR1 MGHRA and CDR2 YSYEKL. The CDR3 bases are TGCGCCAGCAGCCTTACCGGAGGGTCGAATTCCTACGAGCAGTACTTC. This gives the protein CASSLTGGSNSYEQYF.

The chain links TRBV5-1 to TRBJ2-1; 12 bases match TRBD2. The J segment lost 7 bases and the V segment lost 0 bases, leaving 5 bases of the junction unmatched. CDR3 length equals 16 residues. Germline lookup yields CDR1 SGHRS and CDR2 YFSETQ. The CDR3: CASSLVPTSGGNEQFF. For the CDR3, the DNA is TGCGCCAGCAGCTTGGTTCCGACTAGCGGGGGAAATGAGCAGTTCTTC.

V is TRBV13 and J is TRBJ2-7, with a weak D call TRBD2 (5 bases). Trimming removed 5 bases at V and 6 bases at J, with 11 bases between. CDR3 size: 12 residues. Germline V lookup: CDR1 PRHDT, CDR2 FYEKMQ (reference sequence). The CDR3 nucleotides read TGTGCCAGCAGCAGGACTGTCGGCGAGCAGTACTTC. It yields the protein CASSRTVGEQYF.

The genes are TRBV5-6 and TRBJ2-7; a weak D match, TRBD1 (6 bases). The CDR3 totals 12 residues. The germline gives CDR1 SGHDT, CDR2 YYEEEE. Trimming took 3 bases from V and 3 from J, leaving 7 bases between them. The CDR3 DNA is TGTGCCAGCAGCTGGACAGTCTACGAGCAGTACTTC. Protein product: CASSWTVYEQYF. The full variable domain, with the rest looked up from reference TRBV5-6 and TRBJ2-7, is DAGVTQSPTHLIKTRGQQVTLRCSPKSGHDTVSWYQQALGQGPQFIFQYYEEEERQRGNFPDRFSGHQFPNYSSELNVNALLLGDSALYLCASSWTVYEQYFGPGTRLTVT.

The chain couples TRBV27 to TRBJ1-1, with no clear D. Germline CDR1 is MNHEY and CDR2 is SMNVEV (reference sequence). V dropped 2 bases and J dropped 5 bases, with 18 bases sitting between them. This CDR3 spans 16 amino acids. The CDR3 DNA reads as TGTGCCAGCAGTTTAAGCCGGGAACGCCCGAATACTGAAGCTTTCTTT. Residues: CASSLSRERPNTEAFF.

The gene calls are TRBV6-2 or TRBV6-3 and TRBJ2-7; maybe TRBD2 (5 bases). V lost 4 bases and J 2 bases, leaving 6 bases between the germline ends. CDR3 length equals 12 residues. CDR1 and CDR2 from the germline V gene are MNHEY and SVGEGT. For the CDR3, the DNA is TGTGCCAGCAGTTCTAGCACCTACGAGCAGTACTTC. Its protein product is CASSSSTYEQYF.

V gene TRBV18 combines with J gene TRBJ2-3; 11 bases align to TRBD2. The CDR3 covers 17 residues. The V gene's germline CDR1 is KGHSH and CDR2 LQKENI. The V gene end was trimmed by 4 bases and the J gene end by 0 bases; junction bases not matched to a gene: 6. This chain's CDR3 is CASSRITSGSSTDTQYF. CDR3 DNA sequence: TGTGCCAGCTCACGGATTACTAGCGGGAGTAGCACAGATACGCAGTATTTT.

The chain uses TRBV4-2 and TRBJ2-1; possible D gene TRBD1, 6 bases. Trimming cost V 4 bases and J 2 bases, with 12 bases left between them. Germline lookup yields CDR1 LGHNA and CDR2 YNFKEQ. The CDR3 runs to 15 residues. The CDR3: CASSLAGVAYNEQFF. The CDR3 DNA is TGTGCCAGCAGCCTAGCAGGGGTCGCCTACAATGAGCAGTTCTTC.

This chain uses TRBV4-3 with TRBJ1-4, with D unresolved. The ends were cut back, 0 bases at V and 0 bases at J, with 11 bases in the middle. The CDR3 has 17 amino acids. The germline V gene has CDR1 LGHNA and CDR2 YSLEER. The CDR3 bases are TGCGCCAGCAGCCAAGATAACAGCGGATCAACTAATGAAAAACTGTTTTTT. It encodes CASSQDNSGSTNEKLFF.

This chain connects TRBV14 to TRBJ2-3, with a tentative D call TRBD2 (6 bases). In germline, CDR1 is SGHDN, CDR2 FVKESK. This CDR3 spans 16 amino acids. The ends were cut back, 3 bases at V and 6 bases at J, with 19 bases in the middle. CDR3 bases: TGTGCCAGCAGCCATATCAGGGAGCGGGCTGGGGATACGCAGTATTTT. Protein product: CASSHIRERAGDTQYF.

This rearrangement joins TRBV28 to TRBJ2-3; D perhaps matches TRBD2 (6 bases). V was cut by 4 bases and J by 6 bases, with 14 bases left in between. This CDR3 has 14 residues. The germline V gene encodes CDR1 MDHEN and CDR2 SYDVKM. The DNA of the CDR3 is TGTGCCAGCAGTTCTCGGCGGGAAGGGGATACGCAGTATTTT. This encodes CASSSRREGDTQYF. Combining the CDR3 with reference TRBV28 and TRBJ2-3 gives the whole variable domain DVKVTQSSRYLVKRTGEKVFLECVQDMDHENMFWYRQDPGLGLRLIYFSYDVKMKEKGDIPEGYSVSREKKERFSLILESASTNQTSMYLCASSSRREGDTQYFGPGTRLTVL.

This chain connects TRBV30 to TRBJ1-2; 12 positions match TRBD1. J gave up 3 bases and V 5 bases, and 10 bases lay outside the gene matches. Germline V gene data show CDR1 as GTSNPN and CDR2 as SVGIG (reference sequence). This CDR3 contains 16 residues. The CDR3 DNA is TGTGCCTGGGAGACGGGACAGGGGGCTCTGGACTATGGCTACACCTTC. Protein product: CAWETGQGALDYGYTF.

This clone was detected once. The conserved final phenylalanine or tryptophan is absent from the CDR3, which likely points to a read error. Because the CDR3's place on the DNA is in doubt, the DNA is left out and the CDR3 is given as listed by TCRdb. The chain couples TRBV5-4 to TRBJ1-1; TRBD1 is the table's D call, not checked against the DNA. The CDR3 adds up to 15 amino acids, both ends counted. The germline V gene has CDR1 SGHNT and CDR2 YYREEE (reference sequence). The CDR3 reads CASSLEGGYRGEFAM.

The gene calls are TRBV5-6 and TRBJ1-5; 9 bases map to TRBD1. Losses at the gene ends were 6 bases for V and 2 bases for J; bases not matched to a gene: 9. The CDR3 sequence is 16 residues long. The germline CDR1 and CDR2 sequences are SGHDT and YYEEEE. The CDR3 DNA reads as TGTGCCAGCACCCTGACAGGGGGAGCGGGCAATCAGCCCCAGCATTTT. It encodes CASTLTGGAGNQPQHF.

The V call is TRBV29-1, the J call TRBJ1-2; D unclear. Germline lookup yields CDR1 SQVTM and CDR2 ANQGSEA. This CDR3 comprises 11 residues. V was cut by 5 bases and J by 8 bases, with 12 bases left in between. CDR3 DNA sequence: TGCAGCGTTAGTTGGATGCGGGGCTACACCTTC. Translated, it gives CSVSWMRGYTF.

CDR3 sequence: CAGGTGHTDTQYF. DNA of the CDR3: TGTGCCGGGGGGACAGGGCACACAGATACGCAGTATTTT. The genes are TRBV6-5 and TRBJ2-3; 9 bases line up with TRBD1. The V gene end was trimmed by 11 bases and the J gene end by 2 bases; junction bases not matched to a gene: 5. Germline V CDR1 and CDR2: MNHEY, SVGAGI. The CDR3 extends over 13 amino acids.

V and J are TRBV7-9 and TRBJ1-5; 7 positions match TRBD1. Trimming removed 5 bases from V and 6 bases from J; junction bases left unmatched: 10. The germline gives CDR1 SEHNR, CDR2 FQNEAQ (reference sequence). This CDR3 has 15 amino acids. As DNA, the CDR3 is TGTGCCAGCAGCCCCGACAGGGCCCTGGGTCAGCCCCAGCATTTT. Its protein is CASSPDRALGQPQHF.

The rearrangement links TRBV11-2 to TRBJ1-2; possibly TRBD1 for D (6 bases). CDR1 and CDR2 (germline): SGHAT, FQNNGV. The CDR3 length is 17 residues. Trimming took 2 bases from V and 4 from J, leaving 20 bases between them. The CDR3 sequence is CASSLRAIDDRLYGYTF. CDR3 sequence (DNA): TGTGCCAGCAGCTTAAGGGCGATAGATGACAGGCTCTATGGCTACACCTTC.

The rearrangement uses TRBV7-2 and TRBJ2-7, with TRBD1 as a possible D gene (6 bases). Per the germline V gene, CDR1 is SGHTA and CDR2 is FQGNSA. CDR3 length: 14 residues. Trimming left V 4 bases short and J 2 bases short, with 12 bases between. The CDR3 nucleotides read TGTGCCAGCAGCTCGGTCAGGGGACCCTACGAGCAGTACTTC. Amino acid sequence: CASSSVRGPYEQYF.

The CDR3 loop reads CASTTGSGRAAKNIQYF. The CDR3 DNA reads as TGTGCCAGCACGACAGGGTCAGGGCGAGCGGCCAAAAACATTCAGTACTTC. The chain carries TRBV28 and TRBJ2-4; TRBD1 matches at 7 bases. This CDR3 region has 17 residues. CDR1 and CDR2 from the germline V gene are MDHEN and SYDVKM. V shed 7 bases, J shed 1 base, and the junction held 13 bases outside the gene matches.

This clone appeared a single time. This chain connects TRBV29-1 to TRBJ1-2, with no clear D. The germline V and J ends were trimmed by 4 bases and 2 bases, with 5 bases remaining between them. This CDR3 is 11 amino acids long. Germline CDR1 SQVTM, CDR2 ANQGSEA. For the CDR3, the DNA is TGCAGCGTTGGACACAACTATGGCTACACCTTC. It encodes CSVGHNYGYTF.

CDR3 protein: CASSQDAGPYEQYF. The CDR3 nucleotides read TGCGCCAGCAGCCAAGATGCGGGGCCCTACGAGCAGTACTTC. The gene calls are TRBV4-3 and TRBJ2-7; tentatively, D is TRBD2 (6 bases). The CDR3 totals 14 residues. Germline-derived CDR1 and CDR2 are LGHNA and YSLEER. V lost 0 bases and J lost 2, with 8 bases in between.